The rows below give T cell receptor beta chains drawn from one sample of a study of control samples from healthy donors and cancer patients. Clones were sequenced by immunoSEQ multiplex PCR, and TCRdb holds only the in-frame ones, with some missing. The table shows around 100,000 clones, with about 87% occurring only once. The sample comprised blood. The receptors were gathered from a woman between 65 and 79 years old in good health. Each CDR3 is given without its conserved first and last residue. D genes are given only for firm matches.

CDR3aa,d_gene,j_gene,v_gene
ASSLETGSSPLH,NA,TRBJ1-6,TRBV5-1
ASTLAGATDTQY,TRBD2,TRBJ2-3,TRBV5-1
ASSTQGTYT,NA,TRBJ1-2,TRBV6-5
ASSPGVGNEKLF,NA,TRBJ1-4,TRBV7-3
AWSAQLNNSPLH,NA,TRBJ1-6,TRBV30
ASSLEGMAYGYT,NA,TRBJ1-2,TRBV7-9
ASSPARGGGYT,NA,TRBJ1-2,TRBV14
ASSVGGFNEKLF,NA,TRBJ1-4,TRBV5-6
AWSVGGGGGQY,NA,TRBJ2-7,TRBV30
ASSYWGMKGYT,NA,TRBJ1-2,TRBV6-5
ASSKTWTTGEQF,NA,TRBJ2-1,TRBV21-1
ATSDLTGEQF,NA,TRBJ2-1,TRBV24-1
ATQLKFGDTQY,NA,TRBJ2-3,TRBV10-1
ASSRDSSYGYT,TRBD1,TRBJ1-2,TRBV2
ASSLGSLFTEAF,NA,TRBJ1-1,TRBV6-2/TRBV6-3
ASEGQHYEQY,TRBD1,TRBJ2-7,TRBV11-3
ASSVPQGVDEKLF,TRBD1,TRBJ1-4,TRBV2
ASSSMPGQGAEAF,TRBD1,TRBJ1-1,TRBV6-5
ASSLGAQLKLYEQY,NA,TRBJ2-7,TRBV7-2
ASSYGERANEKLF,NA,TRBJ1-4,TRBV6-5
AWSSQASTDTQY,NA,TRBJ2-3,TRBV30
ASSTRQTQETQY,NA,TRBJ2-5,TRBV2
ASSSRHLANQPQH,NA,TRBJ1-5,TRBV19
ASSEALLAFEAF,NA,TRBJ1-1,TRBV2
ASSQRLPSGQETQY,TRBD2,TRBJ2-5,TRBV14
ASRGGTTEAF,NA,TRBJ1-1,TRBV10-2